This TCR beta chain was recovered during a study of cytomegalovirus exposure and HLA in healthy donors. This clone has only one observation. Deletions cut 8 bases from V and 1 base from J, with 8 bases between. Germline loops: CDR1 GTSNPN, CDR2 SVGIG (reference sequence). The CDR3 has 11 residues. The PCR ran on 60 Vbeta and 13 Jbeta primers. Only in-frame clones appear in the TCRdb table, and some are missing; sequencing was by immunoSEQ multiplex PCR. The table records tens of thousands of clones, roughly 73% of them present only once. The chain links TRBV30 to TRBJ1-1, with D hard to call. The sample was PBMCs. This receptor was obtained from a middle-aged woman in good health and CMV-seropositive. For the CDR3, the DNA is TGTGCCAGTTACAAGAACACTGAAGCTTTCTTT. It is translated as CASYKNTEAFF.